The clone carrying this T cell receptor beta chain was seen many times. This record comes from a study of blood T cell repertoires in COVID-19. Study details: Spain, Italy and the United States supplied samples that represented acute and convalescent COVID-19.

Study processing details: Reference gene primer amplification in the assay estimated nucleated cell counts. Here immunoSEQ multiplex PCR was the method, and the copy in TCRdb shows in-frame clones only, minus some. D and trimming come from the DNA, and the V and J calls and clone size come from that table. The sample has 120,000 to 150,000 clones, 65% to 80% seen once. Germline V gene sequence: CDR1 SGHDT, CDR2 YYEEEE. The CDR3 runs 14 residues. V was trimmed by 5 bases and J by 4 bases, leaving 15 bases between them. This chain joins TRBV5-6 and TRBJ1-2, with no clear D. This receptor was obtained from a man in his sixties with acute or convalescent COVID-19. Sample: peripheral blood. CDR3 sequence: CASRDREGGYGYTF. CDR3 nucleotides: TGTGCCAGCAGGGACCGAGAGGGTGGCTATGGCTACACCTTC.